These 14 T cell receptor beta chains were sequenced from one sample in a study of radiation and T cells in renal cell carcinoma. Stated time point: blood 4 weeks post-SBRT, at nephrectomy. Treatment meaning: 15 Gy SBRT to primary tumor, nephrectomy 4 weeks later. Sequenced by immunoSEQ multiplex PCR; TCRdb stores in-frame clones only, minus some. Among tens of thousands of clones, approximately 80% were seen once, and the ten largest hold approximately 8.6%. This material consisted of blood, taken from a patient whose treatment included radiotherapy and nephrectomy. These TCRs come from a middle-aged man with renal cell carcinoma.

J is TRBJ1-1 and V is TRBV5-4, with D possibly TRBD1 on 5 matching bases. The CDR3 spans 14 residues. CDR1 and CDR2 from the germline V gene are SGHNT and YYREEE (reference sequence). Trimming stripped 1 base from V and 3 bases from J, with 10 bases between. The DNA of the CDR3 is TGTGCCAGCAGCTTGATGCAGGGCCACACTGAAGCTTTCTTT. Translated, it gives CASSLMQGHTEAFF.

The J gene is TRBJ2-5, the V gene TRBV15; 7 bases agree with TRBD1. V lost 0 bases and J lost 4; bases outside the gene matches: 5. This CDR3 contains 15 residues. CDR1 LNHNV and CDR2 YYDKDF come from the germline V gene (reference sequence). Written as DNA, the CDR3 is TGTGCCACCAGCAGAGATCAGACAGGGTCAGAGACCCAGTACTTC. Protein sequence: CATSRDQTGSETQYF.

The gene calls are TRBV19 and TRBJ1-5, with no clear D. CDR3 length: 12 residues. Trimming removed 3 bases at V and 7 bases at J, with 7 bases between. Germline loops: CDR1 LNHDA, CDR2 SQIVND (reference sequence). The CDR3 bases are TGTGCCAGTAGTATTCGCGGGCAGCCCCAGCATTTT. It encodes CASSIRGQPQHF. The full variable domain, completed using reference TRBV19 and TRBJ1-5, is DGGITQSPKYLFRKEGQNVTLSCEQNLNHDAMYWYRQDPGQGLRLIYYSQIVNDFQKGDIAEGYSVSREKKESFPLTVTSAQKNPTAFYLCASSIRGQPQHFGDGTRLSIL.

This rearrangement joins TRBV12-1 to TRBJ2-5; the D call TRBD2 from the table was never checked on the DNA. TRBV12-1 is classified as a pseudogene. This CDR3 is built from 12 residues. Here the CDR3 reads CVRFEDQETQYF. Here the CDR3 DNA reads TGTGTCCGATTCGAGGATCAAGAGACCCAGTACTTC.

The rearrangement uses TRBV19 and TRBJ2-3; 8 bases are shared with TRBD1. This CDR3 contains 14 residues. After removal of 3 bases from V and 8 bases from J, the junction contained 7 bases not matched to a gene. CDR1 is LNHDA and CDR2 is SQIVND in the germline V gene (reference sequence). The CDR3 reads CASSMALTGGTQYF. DNA for the CDR3: TGTGCCAGTAGTATGGCCCTAACAGGGGGTACGCAGTATTTT.

The chain carries TRBV18 and TRBJ1-3; 7 bases are a match to TRBD1. The CDR3 is 17 amino acids. V trimming: 5 bases; J trimming: 2 bases; junction bases outside the gene matches: 12. CDR1 and CDR2 (germline): KGHSH, LQKENI. The CDR3 nucleotides read TGTGCCAGCTCATCTAATGAAGGGGGCGGTCCTGGAAACACCATATATTTT. It specifies CASSSNEGGGPGNTIYF.

The J gene is TRBJ1-2, the V gene TRBV5-1, with D possibly TRBD1 on 5 matching bases. Trimming left V 2 bases short and J 4 bases short, with 9 bases between. The CDR3 extends over 13 amino acids. Germline values: CDR1 SGHRS, CDR2 YFSETQ. In DNA form, the CDR3 reads TGCGCCAGCAGCTTCGAGGGGAGCTATGGCTACACCTTC. It codes for CASSFEGSYGYTF.

V is TRBV28 and J is TRBJ2-6, with TRBD1 as a possible D gene (5 bases). Between the trimmed V and J ends, which lost 3 bases and 4 bases, there was a span of 13 bases. CDR3 size: 16 residues. CDR1 and CDR2 (germline): MDHEN, SYDVKM. CDR3 in DNA: TGTGCCAGCAGTTTGCTAGGGGCGAGGGGGGCCAACGTCCTGACTTTC. It yields the protein CASSLLGARGANVLTF.

The V gene is TRBV27, the J gene TRBJ1-5; 10 nucleotides agree with TRBD1. The CDR3 contains 14 residues. In germline, CDR1 is MNHEY, CDR2 SMNVEV (reference sequence). V dropped 5 bases and J dropped 5; count of bases not matched to a gene: 3. The DNA of the CDR3 is TGTGCCAGCAGTCCGGGACAGGGGCATCAGCCCCAGCATTTT. Its protein is CASSPGQGHQPQHF.

This clone was recorded a few times. The chain couples TRBV28 to TRBJ1-5; D unclear. The CDR3 spans 12 residues. Trimming shortened V by 3 bases and J by 6 bases, and 6 bases separated the two germline ends. CDR1 and CDR2 (germline): MDHEN, SYDVKM. The CDR3 here is CASSFWRQPQHF. CDR3 nucleotides: TGTGCCAGCAGTTTCTGGCGTCAGCCCCAGCATTTT.

The sample holds a few counts of this clone. The chain employs TRBV7-9 and TRBJ1-6; D not resolved. V was trimmed by 1 base and J by 7 bases, leaving 11 bases between them. The CDR3 has 15 amino acids. The germline CDR1 and CDR2 sequences are SEHNR and FQNEAQ (reference sequence). The CDR3 coding sequence is TGTGCCAGCAGCTTAGATGGGGAAGGGAATTCACCCCTCCACTTT. Residues: CASSLDGEGNSPLHF.

As DNA, the CDR3 is TGTGCCAGCAGCTGGGACGAGACCCAGTACTTC. As protein: CASSWDETQYF. J is TRBJ2-5 and V is TRBV7-9, with D tentatively TRBD1 or TRBD2 (5 bases each). This CDR3 is 11 amino acids long. Germline V lookup: CDR1 SEHNR, CDR2 FQNEAQ (reference sequence). V lost 4 bases and J lost 5, with 5 bases in between.

The V and J genes are TRBV7-3 and TRBJ1-2; possible D gene TRBD1, 6 bases. Germline V lookup: CDR1 SGHTA, CDR2 FQGTGA. The V and J ends lost 5 bases and 7 bases respectively, with 14 bases between them. The CDR3 totals 13 residues. The CDR3 region has the DNA TGTGCCAGCAGCCCACAACAGGGAATTGGCTACACCTTC. It is translated as CASSPQQGIGYTF.

The genes are TRBV10-1 and TRBJ2-3; 9 bases map to TRBD1. Germline assignment: CDR1 WNHNN and CDR2 SYGVQD (reference sequence). The CDR3 covers 14 residues. V was clipped by 5 bases and J by 4 bases; unmatched bases: 4. Written as DNA, the CDR3 is TGCGCCAGCAGTTCGGGACAGGGCTCAGATACGCAGTATTTT. Residues: CASSSGQGSDTQYF.